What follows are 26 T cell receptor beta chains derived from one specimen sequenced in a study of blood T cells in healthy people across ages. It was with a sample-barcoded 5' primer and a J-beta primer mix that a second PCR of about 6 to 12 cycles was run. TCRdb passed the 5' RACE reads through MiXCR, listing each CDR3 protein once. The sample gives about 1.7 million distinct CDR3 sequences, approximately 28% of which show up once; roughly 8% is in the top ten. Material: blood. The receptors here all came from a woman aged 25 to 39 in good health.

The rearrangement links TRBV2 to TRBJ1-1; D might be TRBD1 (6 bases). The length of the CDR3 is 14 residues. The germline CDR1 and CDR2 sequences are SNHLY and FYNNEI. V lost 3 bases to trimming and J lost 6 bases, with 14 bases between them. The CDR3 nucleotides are TGTGCCAGCAGTGAGATGGGGGGGCGTCCTGAAGCTTTCTTT. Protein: CASSEMGGRPEAFF.

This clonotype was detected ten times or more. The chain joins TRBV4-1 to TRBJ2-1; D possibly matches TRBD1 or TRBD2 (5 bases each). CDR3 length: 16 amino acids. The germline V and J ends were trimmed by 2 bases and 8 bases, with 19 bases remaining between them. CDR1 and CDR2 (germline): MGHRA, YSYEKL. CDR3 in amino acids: CASSQRSGTAPHEQFF. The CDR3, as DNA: TGCGCCAGCAGCCAACGCTCCGGGACGGCCCCACATGAGCAGTTCTTC.

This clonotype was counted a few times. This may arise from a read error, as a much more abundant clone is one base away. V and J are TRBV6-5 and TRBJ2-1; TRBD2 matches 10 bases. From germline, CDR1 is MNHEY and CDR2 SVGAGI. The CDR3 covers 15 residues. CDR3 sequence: CAGSITSGTNNEQFF. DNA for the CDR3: TGTGCCGGCAGTATTACTAGCGGGACAAACAATGAGCAGTTCTTC.

CDR3 DNA sequence: TGTGCCACCAGTGATTCACCGGCGGATACGCAGTATTTT. Translation gives CATSDSPADTQYF. This chain joins TRBV24-1 and TRBJ2-3; D uncertain. The CDR3 runs to 13 residues. Germline CDR1 is KGHDR and CDR2 is SFDVKD. Trimming shortened V by 2 bases and J by 6 bases, and 8 bases separated the two germline ends.

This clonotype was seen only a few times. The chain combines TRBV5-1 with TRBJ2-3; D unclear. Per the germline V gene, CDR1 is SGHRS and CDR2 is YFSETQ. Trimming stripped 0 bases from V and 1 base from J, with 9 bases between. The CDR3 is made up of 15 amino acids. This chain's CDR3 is CASSLETPGTDTQYF. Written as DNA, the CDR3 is TGCGCCAGCAGCTTGGAGACTCCGGGCACAGATACGCAGTATTTT.

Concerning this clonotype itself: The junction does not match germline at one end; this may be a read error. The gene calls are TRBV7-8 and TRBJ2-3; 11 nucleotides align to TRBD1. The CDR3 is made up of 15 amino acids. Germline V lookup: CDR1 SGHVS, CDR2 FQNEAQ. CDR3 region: CANSLGQGAGDTQYF. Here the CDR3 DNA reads TGTGCCAACAGCCTCGGACAGGGGGCTGGGGATACGCAGTATTTT.

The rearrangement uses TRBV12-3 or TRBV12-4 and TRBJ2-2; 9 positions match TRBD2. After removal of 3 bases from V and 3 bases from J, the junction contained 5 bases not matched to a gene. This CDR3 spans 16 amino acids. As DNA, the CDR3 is TGTGCCAGCAGTTTTCGGACTAGCGTAGACACCGGGGAGCTGTTTTTT. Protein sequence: CASSFRTSVDTGELFF.

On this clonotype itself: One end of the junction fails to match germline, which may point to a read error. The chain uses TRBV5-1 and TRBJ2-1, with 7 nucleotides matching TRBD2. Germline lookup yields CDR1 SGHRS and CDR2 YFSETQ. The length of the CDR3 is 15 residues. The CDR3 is CASSSPGGTYNERFF. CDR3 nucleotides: TGCGCCAGCTCGTCCCCGGGGGGTACCTACAATGAGCGGTTCTTC.

CDR3 amino acids: CSAARGVGYEQYF. The DNA for the CDR3 is TGCAGTGCCGCCCGCGGGGTGGGCTACGAGCAGTACTTC. The rearrangement uses TRBV20-1 and TRBJ2-7; tentatively, D is TRBD2 (6 bases). The germline CDR1 and CDR2 sequences are DFQATT and SNEGSKA (reference sequence). The CDR3 is 13 residues long. Trimming cost V 6 bases and J 3 bases, with 15 bases left between them.

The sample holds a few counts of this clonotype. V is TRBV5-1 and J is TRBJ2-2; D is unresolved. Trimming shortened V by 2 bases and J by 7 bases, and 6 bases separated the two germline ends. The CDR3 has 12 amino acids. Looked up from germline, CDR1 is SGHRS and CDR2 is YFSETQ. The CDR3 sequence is CASSFESGELFF. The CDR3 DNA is TGCGCCAGCAGCTTCGAAAGCGGGGAGCTGTTTTTT.

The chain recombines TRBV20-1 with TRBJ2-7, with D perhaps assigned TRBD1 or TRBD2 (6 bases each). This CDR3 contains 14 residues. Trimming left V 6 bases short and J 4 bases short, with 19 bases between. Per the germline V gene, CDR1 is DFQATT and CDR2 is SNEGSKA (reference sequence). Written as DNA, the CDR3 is TGCAGTGCCACCCCTGTGGAGGGGGTATACGAGCAGTACTTC. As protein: CSATPVEGVYEQYF.

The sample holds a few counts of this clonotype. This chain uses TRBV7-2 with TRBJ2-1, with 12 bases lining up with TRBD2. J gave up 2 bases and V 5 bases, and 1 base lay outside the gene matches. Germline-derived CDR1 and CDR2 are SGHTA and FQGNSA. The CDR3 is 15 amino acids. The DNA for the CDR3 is TGTGCCAGCAGCGCTAGCGGGAGGGCCTACAATGAGCAGTTCTTC. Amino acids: CASSASGRAYNEQFF.

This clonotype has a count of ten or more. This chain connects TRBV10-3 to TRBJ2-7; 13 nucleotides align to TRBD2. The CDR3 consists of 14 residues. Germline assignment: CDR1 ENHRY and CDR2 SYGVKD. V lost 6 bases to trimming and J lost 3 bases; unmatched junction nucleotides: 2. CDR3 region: CAIRGTSGVYEQYF. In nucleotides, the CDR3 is TGTGCCATCAGGGGGACTAGCGGGGTCTACGAGCAGTACTTC.

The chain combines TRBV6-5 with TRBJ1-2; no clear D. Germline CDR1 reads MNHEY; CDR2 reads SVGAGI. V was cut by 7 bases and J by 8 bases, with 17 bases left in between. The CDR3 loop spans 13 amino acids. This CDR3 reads CASKRSAPEGYTF. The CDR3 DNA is TGTGCCAGCAAAAGATCAGCTCCAGAAGGCTACACCTTC.

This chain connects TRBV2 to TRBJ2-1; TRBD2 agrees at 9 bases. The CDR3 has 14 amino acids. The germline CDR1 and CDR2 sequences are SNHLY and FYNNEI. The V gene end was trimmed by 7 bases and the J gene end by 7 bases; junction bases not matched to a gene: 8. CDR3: CASTMTSGWNEQFF. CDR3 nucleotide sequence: TGTGCCAGCACCATGACTAGCGGCTGGAATGAGCAGTTCTTC.

The CDR3 nucleotides are TGTGCCAGCAGCCTCAGGGTGGACACCATATATTTT. This translates into CASSLRVDTIYF. The chain combines TRBV7-9 with TRBJ1-3, with D perhaps matching TRBD1 (5 bases). The germline V gene has CDR1 SEHNR and CDR2 FQNEAQ (reference sequence). The CDR3 loop spans 12 amino acids. V lost 5 bases and J lost 8, with 10 bases in between.

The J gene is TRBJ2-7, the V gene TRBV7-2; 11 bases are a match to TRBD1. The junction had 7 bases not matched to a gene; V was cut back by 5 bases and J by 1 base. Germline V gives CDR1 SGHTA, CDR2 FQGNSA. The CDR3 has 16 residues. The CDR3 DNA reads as TGTGCCAGCAGCCTGCTCGGGACAGGGGGTTCCTACGAGCAGTACTTC. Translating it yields CASSLLGTGGSYEQYF.

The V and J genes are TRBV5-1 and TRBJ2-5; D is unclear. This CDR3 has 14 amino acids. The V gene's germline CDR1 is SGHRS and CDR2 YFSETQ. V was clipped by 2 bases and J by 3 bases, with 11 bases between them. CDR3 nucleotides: TGCGCCAGCAGCTTTTCGCGGACCAAAGAGACCCAGTACTTC. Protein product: CASSFSRTKETQYF.

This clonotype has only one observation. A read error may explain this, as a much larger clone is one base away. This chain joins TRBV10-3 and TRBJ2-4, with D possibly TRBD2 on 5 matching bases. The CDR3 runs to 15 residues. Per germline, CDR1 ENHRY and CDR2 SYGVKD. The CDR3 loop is CAVSEALAGVGIQYF. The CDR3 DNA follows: TGTGCCGTCAGTGAAGCCCTAGCCGGCGTAGGGATTCAGTACTTC.

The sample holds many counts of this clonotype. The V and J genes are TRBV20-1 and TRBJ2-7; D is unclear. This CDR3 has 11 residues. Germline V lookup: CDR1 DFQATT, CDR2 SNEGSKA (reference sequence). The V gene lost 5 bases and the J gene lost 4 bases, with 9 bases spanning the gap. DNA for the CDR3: TGCAGTGCTCCTGACGCGTACGAGCAGTACTTC. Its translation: CSAPDAYEQYF.

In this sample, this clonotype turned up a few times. Written as DNA, the CDR3 is TGTGCCAGCAGCACCGGACTAGCGGGAGGTGGATGGGAGCAGTTCTTC. It specifies CASSTGLAGGGWEQFF. The chain uses TRBV7-2 and TRBJ2-1, with 14 bases fitting TRBD2. Germline V CDR1 and CDR2: SGHTA, FQGNSA. The CDR3 extends over 16 amino acids. J lost 10 bases, V lost 5 bases, and 10 bases had no gene match. The whole variable domain, filled in from reference TRBV7-2 and TRBJ2-1, reads GAGVSQSPSNKVTEKGKDVELRCDPISGHTALYWYRQSLGQGLEFLIYFQGNSAPDKSGLPSDRFSAERTGGSVSTLTIQRTQQEDSAVYLCASSTGLAGGGWEQFFGPGTRLTVL.

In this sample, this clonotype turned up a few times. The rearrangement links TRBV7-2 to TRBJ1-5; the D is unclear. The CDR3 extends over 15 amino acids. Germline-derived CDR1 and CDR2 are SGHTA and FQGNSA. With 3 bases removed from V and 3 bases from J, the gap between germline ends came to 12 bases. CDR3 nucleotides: TGTGCCAGCAGCTTTCCCATACAGAACAATCAGCCCCAGCATTTT. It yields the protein CASSFPIQNNQPQHF.

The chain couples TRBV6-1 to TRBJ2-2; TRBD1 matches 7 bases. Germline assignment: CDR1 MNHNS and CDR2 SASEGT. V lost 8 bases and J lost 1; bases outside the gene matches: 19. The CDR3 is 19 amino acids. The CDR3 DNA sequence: TGTGCCAGCCGCCCTTTGACAGGGAGAAGGGGCTTGAACACCGGGGAGCTGTTTTTT. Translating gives CASRPLTGRRGLNTGELFF.

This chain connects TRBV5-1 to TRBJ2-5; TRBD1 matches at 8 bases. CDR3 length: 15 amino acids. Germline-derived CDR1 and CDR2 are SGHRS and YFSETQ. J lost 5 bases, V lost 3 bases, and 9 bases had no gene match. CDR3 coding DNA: TGCGCCAGCAGCTCGACAGGGGTTCGCGGGGAGACCCAGTACTTC. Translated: CASSSTGVRGETQYF. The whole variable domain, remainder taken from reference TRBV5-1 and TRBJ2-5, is KAGVTQTPRYLIKTRGQQVTLSCSPISGHRSVSWYQQTPGQGLQFLFEYFSETQRNKGNFPGRFSGRQFSNSRSEMNVSTLELGDSALYLCASSSTGVRGETQYFGPGTRLLVL.

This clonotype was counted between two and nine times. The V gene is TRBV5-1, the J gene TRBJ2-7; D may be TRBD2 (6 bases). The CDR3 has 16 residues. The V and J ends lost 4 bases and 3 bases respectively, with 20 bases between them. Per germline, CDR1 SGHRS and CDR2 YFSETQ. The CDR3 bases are TGCGCCAGCAGCCGACCCCGTGTGACGGGGGACTACGAGCAGTACTTC. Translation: CASSRPRVTGDYEQYF.

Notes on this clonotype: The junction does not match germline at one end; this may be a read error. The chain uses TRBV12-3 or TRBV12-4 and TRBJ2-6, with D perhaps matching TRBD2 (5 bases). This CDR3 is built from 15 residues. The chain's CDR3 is CAGSYGLTGANVLTF. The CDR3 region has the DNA TGTGCCGGCAGCTACGGACTGACAGGGGCCAACGTCCTGACTTTC.